The 28 T cell receptor beta chains in this list originate from one sample, sequenced in a study of technical replicates of blood from a few donors. TCRdb's table, derived via immunoSEQ multiplex PCR, lists solely in-frame clones and lacks some. The data hold roughly 50,000 clones, with roughly 96% observed a single time. Source material: PBMCs. The source is a human donor in good health. Some clones in this sample may be carry-over from other donors' samples.

This chain uses TRBV5-5 with TRBJ1-1; possibly TRBD1 for D (5 bases). The CDR3 spans 14 residues. CDR1 is SGHKS and CDR2 is YYEKEE in the germline V gene (reference sequence). Trimming stripped 4 bases from V and 1 base from J, with 11 bases between. The CDR3 DNA reads TGTGCCAGCAGCCGATTAGGGGCGAACACTGAAGCTTTCTTT. Translated, it gives CASSRLGANTEAFF.

This chain joins TRBV2 and TRBJ1-2, with a possible D match to TRBD1 (5 bases). The CDR3 extends over 13 amino acids. CDR1 SNHLY and CDR2 FYNNEI come from the germline V gene. Trimming cost V 7 bases and J 1 base, with 10 bases left between them. Here the CDR3 reads CASTLGLNYGYTF. In nucleotides, the CDR3 is TGTGCCAGCACTTTGGGACTTAACTATGGCTACACCTTC.

CDR3 bases: TGTGCCAGCAGCTTAGACAGGGGGACTAATGAAAAACTGTTTTTT. The encoded protein is CASSLDRGTNEKLFF. The chain recombines TRBV7-9 with TRBJ1-4; TRBD1 matches at 8 bases. Per the germline V gene, CDR1 is SEHNR and CDR2 is FQNEAQ (reference sequence). CDR3 length equals 15 residues. V trimming: 1 base; J trimming: 2 bases; junction bases outside the gene matches: 0. The entire variable domain, with the rest obtained from reference TRBV7-9 and TRBJ1-4, is as follows: DTGVSQNPRHKITKRGQNVTFRCDPISEHNRLYWYRQTLGQGPEFLTYFQNEAQLEKSRLLSDRFSAERPKGSFSTLEIQRTEQGDSAMYLCASSLDRGTNEKLFFGSGTQLSVL.

The V gene is TRBV6-1, the J gene TRBJ1-5; tentatively, D is TRBD1 (5 bases). The CDR3 runs 15 residues. CDR1 and CDR2 from the germline V gene are MNHNS and SASEGT. With 1 base removed from V and 0 bases from J, the gap between germline ends came to 7 bases. The CDR3 is CASSEGQYSNQPQHF. DNA of the CDR3: TGTGCCAGCAGTGAAGGACAGTATAGCAATCAGCCCCAGCATTTT.

J is TRBJ2-7 and V is TRBV6-5, with D possibly being TRBD2 (5 bases). Germline values: CDR1 MNHEY, CDR2 SVGAGI. The CDR3 runs to 14 residues. Deletions cut 0 bases from V and 2 bases from J, with 8 bases between. The CDR3: CASSYSRETYEQYF. The DNA of the CDR3 is TGTGCCAGCAGTTACTCCCGGGAAACCTACGAGCAGTACTTC.

The rearrangement joins TRBV4-1 to TRBJ2-5, with D perhaps matching TRBD2 (6 bases). CDR3 size: 14 residues. Germline CDR1 MGHRA, CDR2 YSYEKL. Trimming left V 2 bases short and J 4 bases short, with 11 bases between. The CDR3 DNA reads as TGCGCCAGCAGCCAATGGCGGGGTCGAGAGACCCAGTACTTC. Protein: CASSQWRGRETQYF.

Comment on this clone: One end of the junction varies from germline; a read error may be responsible. The gene calls are TRBV6-6 and TRBJ2-3; 11 positions match TRBD2. This CDR3 is 16 amino acids long. The germline gives CDR1 MNHNY, CDR2 SVGAGI (reference sequence). In DNA form, the CDR3 reads TGTGCCAGCAGTGACTCAACTAGCGGGGGAACAGATACGCAGTATTTT. Amino acid sequence: CASSDSTSGGTDTQYF.

This chain connects TRBV7-2 to TRBJ2-7, with a weak D call TRBD2 (7 bases). V gave up 5 bases and J gave up 4 bases, with 18 bases separating them. This CDR3 is built from 15 residues. Germline assignment: CDR1 SGHTA and CDR2 FQGNSA. CDR3 residues: CASSKGGVRSYEQYF. DNA for the CDR3: TGTGCCAGCAGCAAAGGGGGGGTAAGGTCTTACGAGCAGTACTTC.

The V call is TRBV11-3, the J call TRBJ2-1, with 10 bases lining up with TRBD2. CDR3 size: 17 residues. The J segment lost 5 bases and the V segment lost 5 bases, leaving 12 bases of the junction unmatched. Per germline, CDR1 SGHNT and CDR2 YENEEA. This CDR3 reads CASSLRLLSGRDNEQFF. The CDR3 region has the DNA TGTGCCAGCAGCCTCCGACTACTAAGCGGGAGGGACAATGAGCAGTTCTTC.

The sample holds one count of this clone. The genes are TRBV29-1 and TRBJ2-1; the D gene is possibly TRBD2 (6 bases). Trimming left V 2 bases short and J 9 bases short, with 11 bases between. CDR1 SQVTM and CDR2 ANQGSEA come from the germline V gene. The CDR3 has 12 amino acids. The CDR3 sequence is CSVELWRGEQFF. DNA for the CDR3: TGCAGCGTTGAACTTTGGAGGGGTGAGCAGTTCTTC.

This clone has just one count. V is TRBV6-1 and J is TRBJ1-5; D is unclear. Trimming stripped 0 bases from V and 4 bases from J, with 7 bases between. The germline V gene has CDR1 MNHNS and CDR2 SASEGT. The CDR3 spans 14 residues. CDR3 in DNA: TGTGCCAGCAGTGAAGCGCCCAGGAATCAGCCCCAGCATTTT. As protein: CASSEAPRNQPQHF.

This chain uses TRBV19 with TRBJ1-2; tentatively, D is TRBD1 (6 bases). The germline V gene encodes CDR1 LNHDA and CDR2 SQIVND (reference sequence). Between the trimmed V and J ends, which lost 5 bases and 7 bases, there was a span of 23 bases. CDR3 size: 16 residues. CDR3 DNA: TGTGCCAGTAGTTTAGTCCGAGGTCAAGGGACATTTGGCTACACCTTC. It encodes CASSLVRGQGTFGYTF.

The genes are TRBV6-5 and TRBJ2-1; no reliable D call. This CDR3 has 12 residues. Germline values: CDR1 MNHEY, CDR2 SVGAGI. Trimming took 10 bases from V and 6 from J, leaving 13 bases between them. CDR3 bases: TGTGCCAAAAAAACCCCTAGCAATGAGCAGTTCTTC. This translates into CAKKTPSNEQFF.

The chain is built from TRBV2 and TRBJ2-1; 10 nucleotides align to TRBD2. The CDR3 has 15 residues. Germline V CDR1 and CDR2: SNHLY, FYNNEI. Unmatched junction bases numbered 5, after V lost 0 bases and J lost 9 bases. CDR3 protein: CASSEAGLAGAEQFF. In nucleotides, the CDR3 is TGTGCCAGCAGTGAAGCGGGGCTAGCGGGAGCTGAGCAGTTCTTC.

V is TRBV30 and J is TRBJ1-4, with 8 nucleotides matching TRBD1. CDR1 and CDR2 (germline): GTSNPN, SVGIG (reference sequence). CDR3 size: 15 residues. The V segment lost 0 bases and the J segment 12 bases; nucleotides outside the gene matches: 12. The CDR3 coding sequence is TGTGCCTGGAGTGTAGAGGACAGGGTTTTCGGCGAACTGTTTTTT. It translates to CAWSVEDRVFGELFF.

V and J are TRBV19 and TRBJ2-7; D call uncertain. This CDR3 has 14 amino acids. Germline V gene sequence: CDR1 LNHDA, CDR2 SQIVND (reference sequence). The germline V and J ends were trimmed by 0 bases and 0 bases, with 6 bases remaining between them. CDR3 coding DNA: TGTGCCAGTAGTATAGAAATGAGCTCCTACGAGCAGTACTTC. Its protein is CASSIEMSSYEQYF.

The chain uses TRBV12-5 and TRBJ1-1; no clear D gene. CDR3 size: 15 residues. The V gene's germline CDR1 is LGHNT and CDR2 FRNRAP. Trimming stripped 0 bases from V and 5 bases from J, with 13 bases between. CDR3 in DNA: TGTGCTAGTGGTTTGGTACGATCGGGAGAAACTGAAGCTTTCTTT. Its protein product is CASGLVRSGETEAFF.

DNA of the CDR3: TGCGCCAGCAGCCAGGGACTGTCGGGGTTTTATAGCACAGATACGCAGTATTTT. Translated: CASSQGLSGFYSTDTQYF. The chain uses TRBV5-1 and TRBJ2-3, with D possibly matching TRBD2 (6 bases). Germline-derived CDR1 and CDR2 are SGHRS and YFSETQ. V lost 4 bases, J lost 0 bases, and 21 bases lay in between. CDR3 length: 18 residues.

This chain uses TRBV12-5 with TRBJ2-7; weak D call: TRBD2 (5 bases). CDR1 and CDR2 from the germline V gene are LGHNT and FRNRAP. V gave up 1 base and J gave up 4 bases, with 5 bases separating them. The CDR3 runs 12 residues. The CDR3 nucleotides are TGTGCTAGTGGTTTGGGGACTTACGAGCAGTACTTC. Its translation: CASGLGTYEQYF.

The gene calls are TRBV5-1 and TRBJ2-1; D gene unclear. The CDR3 spans 12 residues. Looked up from germline, CDR1 is SGHRS and CDR2 is YFSETQ. The V end was cut by 0 bases, the J end by 7 bases, with 5 bases between. The CDR3: CASSLVRNEQFF. Here the CDR3 DNA reads TGCGCCAGCAGCTTGGTCCGTAATGAGCAGTTCTTC.

The gene calls are TRBV2 and TRBJ2-5; 7 bases match TRBD2. The CDR3 has 14 amino acids. CDR1 is SNHLY and CDR2 is FYNNEI in the germline V gene. Trimming cost V 7 bases and J 3 bases; bases outside gene matches: 8. DNA of the CDR3: TGTGCCAGCAAGAGATGGGACTATAAAGAGACCCAGTACTTC. It translates to CASKRWDYKETQYF. Full variable domain (missing parts from reference TRBV2 and TRBJ2-5): EPEVTQTPSHQVTQMGQEVILRCVPISNHLYFYWYRQILGQKVEFLVSFYNNEISEKSEIFDDQFSVERPDGSNFTLKIRSTKLEDSAMYFCASKRWDYKETQYFGPGTRLLVL.

This clone is classed as medium-sized. DNA of the CDR3: TGTGCCAGCACCCCGGGACTAGCGGAGTACACAGATACGCAGTATTTT. Translation: CASTPGLAEYTDTQYF. J is TRBJ2-3 and V is TRBV7-9; 11 bases agree with TRBD2. V was clipped by 7 bases and J by 2 bases; unmatched bases: 8. The CDR3 has 16 amino acids. The germline V gene has CDR1 SEHNR and CDR2 FQNEAQ (reference sequence).

This chain links TRBV30 with TRBJ2-3; tentatively, D is TRBD1 (6 bases). CDR3 length: 14 amino acids. Trimming removed 5 bases at V and 5 bases at J, with 17 bases between. In germline, CDR1 is GTSNPN, CDR2 SVGIG (reference sequence). The CDR3 coding sequence is TGTGCCTGGGAAGGGGGAGTCTTTAGAGATACGCAGTATTTT. This sequence encodes CAWEGGVFRDTQYF.

V usage is TRBV5-1 and J usage is TRBJ2-5; 7 nucleotides agree with TRBD1. CDR3 size: 15 residues. Losses at the gene ends were 0 bases for V and 4 bases for J; bases not matched to a gene: 6. CDR1 is SGHRS, CDR2 YFSETQ, per germline. The CDR3 coding sequence is TGCGCCAGCAGCTTGGAGGGGGCGGATTTAGAGACCCAGTACTTC. Translated: CASSLEGADLETQYF.

This clone was found once. The rearrangement joins TRBV11-3 to TRBJ2-1; no definite D call. The germline V and J ends were trimmed by 0 bases and 7 bases, with 4 bases remaining between them. The CDR3 consists of 12 residues. The germline gives CDR1 SGHNT, CDR2 YENEEA. CDR3 bases: TGTGCCAGCAGCTTAGACATTAATGAGCAGTTCTTC. Translation gives CASSLDINEQFF.

CDR3 sequence reads: CTSTKRTAGWHEQFF. The CDR3 nucleotides are TGCACCAGCACTAAACGGACTGCGGGCTGGCATGAGCAGTTCTTC. This sequence joins TRBV1 and TRBJ2-1; TRBD2 is the table's D call and was not checked against the DNA. TRBV1 counts as a pseudogene. The CDR3 consists of 15 residues.

The V call is TRBV29-1, the J call TRBJ2-3; possible D gene TRBD2, 6 bases. This CDR3 region has 12 residues. V lost 1 base and J lost 8, with 10 bases in between. Germline V gene lookup returns CDR1 SQVTM and CDR2 ANQGSEA. CDR3 amino acids: CSVEVSSVTQYF. DNA of the CDR3: TGCAGCGTTGAAGTTTCTAGCGTTACGCAGTATTTT.

The rearrangement joins TRBV6-6 to TRBJ2-5, with 7 bases fitting TRBD2. The CDR3 consists of 12 residues. From germline, CDR1 is MNHNY and CDR2 SVGAGI (reference sequence). With V trimmed by 8 bases and J by 4 bases, 4 bases remained unmatched. This CDR3 is CASSSGGETQYF. In DNA form, the CDR3 reads TGTGCCAGCTCTTCGGGAGGAGAGACCCAGTACTTC.